Listed here are 32 T cell receptor beta chains from one sample, sequenced in a study of T cells in localized non-small cell lung cancer. Here immunoSEQ multiplex PCR was the method, and the copy in TCRdb shows in-frame clones only, minus some. The table shows 3,000 to 4,000 clones, with less than 25% occurring only once. The sample here was lung tumor tissue, taken before any cancer treatment. The source of these receptors is a man aged 18 to 49 with stage II lung adenocarcinoma.

This clone was seen only a few times. This chain joins TRBV6-8 and TRBJ1-3; D is ambiguous. The germline V gene has CDR1 MNHGY and CDR2 SAAAGT. This CDR3 spans 12 amino acids. V gave up 6 bases and J gave up 1 base, with 4 bases separating them. DNA for the CDR3: TGTGCCAGCAGAAATTCTGGAAACACCATATATTTT. It codes for CASRNSGNTIYF.

V is TRBV6-8 and J is TRBJ2-3; 9 bases align to TRBD1. CDR1 and CDR2 from the germline V gene are MNHGY and SAAAGT. V lost 0 bases to trimming and J lost 5 bases; unmatched junction nucleotides: 3. This CDR3 has 15 residues. The CDR3 nucleotides are TGTGCCAGCAGTTACTCACAGGGGGCAGTAGATACGCAGTATTTT. Translation: CASSYSQGAVDTQYF.

There are a few counts of this clone. The V gene is TRBV30, the J gene TRBJ1-2; TRBD1 matches 7 bases. CDR1 and CDR2 from the germline V gene are GTSNPN and SVGIG (reference sequence). V dropped 2 bases and J dropped 8; count of bases not matched to a gene: 8. The CDR3 has 13 amino acids. CDR3 bases: TGTGCCTGGAGTTTGGCGGGAGGGGGCGGCTACACCTTC. Its translation is CAWSLAGGGGYTF.

V usage is TRBV29-1 and J usage is TRBJ2-5, with 8 bases fitting TRBD1. The V segment lost 4 bases and the J segment 6 bases; nucleotides outside the gene matches: 16. The CDR3 contains 16 residues. Germline-derived CDR1 and CDR2 are SQVTM and ANQGSEA. CDR3 region: CSVVGVGTGVRKTQYF. As DNA, the CDR3 is TGCAGCGTTGTGGGTGTGGGGACAGGCGTACGGAAGACCCAGTACTTC. The full variable domain, its missing parts supplied by reference TRBV29-1 and TRBJ2-5, is SAVISQKPSRDICQRGTSLTIQCQVDSQVTMMFWYRQQPGQSLTLIATANQGSEATYESGFVIDKFPISRPNLTFSTLTVSNMSPEDSSIYLCSVVGVGTGVRKTQYFGPGTRLLVL.

This clone has only a few counts. The chain employs TRBV11-3 and TRBJ2-7; D perhaps matches TRBD1 (5 bases). The germline gives CDR1 SGHNT, CDR2 YENEEA. The CDR3 is made up of 15 amino acids. The V gene lost 5 bases and the J gene lost 1 base, with 15 bases spanning the gap. CDR3 loop: CASSLLQGPSYEQYF. CDR3 nucleotide sequence: TGTGCCAGCAGCCTGCTGCAGGGCCCATCCTACGAGCAGTACTTC.

By share, this clone ranks as medium-sized. DNA for the CDR3: TGTGCCAGCAGTGAAGCGGGACAGGGGGGGGATACGCAGTATTTT. Amino acid sequence: CASSEAGQGGDTQYF. The chain uses TRBV6-1 and TRBJ2-3; 11 bases line up with TRBD1. The CDR3 loop spans 15 amino acids. V shed 0 bases and J 6 bases; nucleotides not matched to a gene: 2. In germline, CDR1 is MNHNS, CDR2 SASEGT.

This clone was seen only a few times. V gene TRBV19 combines with J gene TRBJ2-1, with D perhaps matching TRBD1 or TRBD2 (5 bases each). Per germline, CDR1 LNHDA and CDR2 SQIVND (reference sequence). V was clipped by 3 bases and J by 9 bases, with 12 bases between them. The CDR3 has 13 amino acids. The CDR3 loop is CASSIGTRGEQFF. The CDR3 DNA reads TGTGCCAGTAGTATCGGCACTAGGGGTGAGCAGTTCTTC.

This chain links TRBV15 with TRBJ1-5, with D possibly matching TRBD1 (5 bases). Germline V lookup: CDR1 LNHNV, CDR2 YYDKDF (reference sequence). V was clipped by 0 bases and J by 1 base, with 7 bases between them. The CDR3 is 15 residues long. This CDR3 reads CATSRDWGSNQPQHF. The CDR3 DNA reads TGTGCCACCAGCAGAGATTGGGGGAGCAATCAGCCCCAGCATTTT.

V usage is TRBV19 and J usage is TRBJ2-2; 7 nucleotides align to TRBD1. CDR3 length: 14 residues. J gave up 4 bases and V 5 bases, and 4 bases lay outside the gene matches. Germline V gene data show CDR1 as LNHDA and CDR2 as SQIVND (reference sequence). The CDR3 DNA follows: TGTGCCAGTAGTGGGACAGCGAGCACCGGGGAGCTGTTTTTT. Residues: CASSGTASTGELFF.

The sample holds a few counts of this clone. The chain has TRBV7-4 and TRBJ2-7; no definite D call. Germline V gives CDR1 SGHVT, CDR2 SQSDAQ. The CDR3 runs 13 residues. V lost 1 base and J lost 2, with 6 bases in between. DNA of the CDR3: TGTGCCAGCAGCTTAGGTGTAGCCTACGAGCAGTACTTC. Translated, it gives CASSLGVAYEQYF.

The J gene is TRBJ2-7, the V gene TRBV30; D is undetermined. The CDR3 length is 12 residues. Per the germline V gene, CDR1 is GTSNPN and CDR2 is SVGIG (reference sequence). V was clipped by 3 bases and J by 2 bases, with 8 bases between them. CDR3 DNA sequence: TGTGCCTGGAGCGACGGCCCCTACGAGCAGTACTTC. Protein product: CAWSDGPYEQYF.

This clone was found a few times. The chain recombines TRBV4-1 with TRBJ2-7, with D perhaps matching TRBD1 (6 bases). Trimming left V 1 base short and J 3 bases short, with 13 bases between. The CDR3 has 15 residues. CDR1 is MGHRA, CDR2 YSYEKL, per germline. The CDR3 DNA follows: TGCGCCAGCAGCCAAGCCCGACAGGCCCACTACGAGCAGTACTTC. It codes for CASSQARQAHYEQYF.

This clone showed up just a few times. The rearrangement uses TRBV11-3 and TRBJ2-1, with TRBD2 identical over 12 bases. This CDR3 has 14 amino acids. V dropped 3 bases and J dropped 8; count of bases not matched to a gene: 2. Per germline, CDR1 SGHNT and CDR2 YENEEA. CDR3: CASSLTSGGDEQFF. The CDR3 DNA reads as TGTGCCAGCAGCTTGACTAGCGGGGGCGATGAGCAGTTCTTC.

The rearrangement links TRBV6-8 to TRBJ1-6; 7 nucleotides agree with TRBD1. The CDR3 has 13 amino acids. Trimming cost V 5 bases and J 7 bases; bases outside gene matches: 2. CDR1 and CDR2 from the germline V gene are MNHGY and SAAAGT. In DNA form, the CDR3 reads TGTGCCAGCAGTGGGACAGAAAATTCACCCCTCCACTTT. Residues: CASSGTENSPLHF.

The chain employs TRBV18 and TRBJ2-1; 8 positions match TRBD1. From germline, CDR1 is KGHSH and CDR2 LQKENI. With 5 bases clipped from V and 0 bases from J, the junction kept 15 bases outside the gene matches. This CDR3 contains 19 residues. The CDR3 DNA follows: TGTGCCAGCTCAAAAGGGACAGGTTCTCTTCCGAGCTCCTACAATGAGCAGTTCTTC. Amino acids: CASSKGTGSLPSSYNEQFF.

Only a few counts were recorded for this clone. The chain recombines TRBV23-1 with TRBJ2-3; 13 bases map to TRBD2. TRBV23-1 is assigned to the ORF class and has an uncertain function. V dropped 6 bases and J dropped 2; count of bases not matched to a gene: 14. This CDR3 has 19 amino acids. CDR3 sequence (DNA): TGCGCCAGCAGCCAAGACCGACTAGCGGGGGGATTGGACACAGATACGCAGTATTTT. Translated: CASSQDRLAGGLDTDTQYF.

With regard to this clone: At one boundary the junction diverges from the germline segment, which might be a read error. This sequence joins TRBV6-8 and TRBJ2-3; 11 bases fit TRBD1. Germline V gene lookup returns CDR1 MNHGY and CDR2 SAAAGT. CDR3 length: 15 amino acids. This CDR3 reads CASSDSGQGADTQYF. CDR3 DNA sequence: TGTGCCAGCAGTGACTCGGGACAGGGGGCAGATACGCAGTATTTT.

The genes are TRBV12-5 and TRBJ1-3, with 7 bases matching TRBD1. Per germline, CDR1 LGHNT and CDR2 FRNRAP. The CDR3 extends over 15 amino acids. The ends lost 6 bases at V and 0 bases at J; junction bases unmatched: 5. The CDR3 region is CASGARTGSGNTIYF. The CDR3 region has the DNA TGTGCTAGTGGGGCACGGACAGGCTCTGGAAACACCATATATTTT. The entire variable domain, with the rest obtained from reference TRBV12-5 and TRBJ1-3, is as follows: DARVTQTPRHKVTEMGQEVTMRCQPILGHNTVFWYRQTMMQGLELLAYFRNRAPLDDSGMPKDRFSAEMPDATLATLKIQPSEPRDSAVYFCASGARTGSGNTIYFGEGSWLTVV.

This clone was counted a few times. The rearrangement uses TRBV6-8 and TRBJ2-3, with D possibly matching TRBD1 (6 bases). Germline-derived CDR1 and CDR2 are MNHGY and SAAAGT. V lost 6 bases to trimming and J lost 5 bases, with 18 bases between them. This CDR3 region has 15 residues. The CDR3 is CASRPQGLSGDTQYF. In DNA form, the CDR3 reads TGTGCCAGCAGGCCCCAGGGGCTATCCGGAGATACGCAGTATTTT.

This clone turned up a few times. CDR3 residues: CASSVSGGFFNEQFF. In DNA, the CDR3 is TGTGCCAGCAGCGTAAGCGGGGGGTTTTTTAATGAGCAGTTCTTC. The chain couples TRBV11-3 to TRBJ2-1, with 9 nucleotides matching TRBD2. The ends lost 5 bases at V and 7 bases at J; junction bases unmatched: 9. The CDR3 spans 15 residues. Looked up from germline, CDR1 is SGHNT and CDR2 is YENEEA. The whole variable domain, filled in from reference TRBV11-3 and TRBJ2-1, reads EAGVVQSPRYKIIEKKQPVAFWCNPISGHNTLYWYLQNLGQGPELLIRYENEEAVDDSQLPKDRFSAERLKGVDSTLKIQPAELGDSAVYLCASSVSGGFFNEQFFGPGTRLTVL.

In its sample, this clone was seen a few times. CDR3 residues: CAIRDTGGEQYF. The CDR3 bases are TGTGCCATCAGGGATACAGGGGGTGAGCAGTACTTC. This chain links TRBV6-8 with TRBJ2-7; 8 bases match TRBD1. The CDR3 consists of 12 residues. From germline, CDR1 is MNHGY and CDR2 SAAAGT. J was trimmed by 7 bases and V by 10 bases; bases with no gene match: 9.

This clone was seen only a few times. This chain joins TRBV7-1 and TRBJ2-7; either TRBD1 or TRBD2 may supply D (5 bases each). TRBV7-1 belongs to the ORF category, with a function that is uncertain. The V and J ends lost 5 bases and 2 bases respectively, with 13 bases between them. The CDR3 spans 14 residues. CDR3 coding DNA: TGTGCCAGCAGCCTGGGGGTCGGAGCCTACGAGCAGTACTTC. This gives the protein CASSLGVGAYEQYF.

This clone was recorded a few times. The rearrangement uses TRBV6-8 and TRBJ1-5; a weak D match, TRBD1 (6 bases). V was trimmed by 3 bases and J by 4 bases, leaving 19 bases between them. CDR3 length: 17 residues. Germline lookup yields CDR1 MNHGY and CDR2 SAAAGT. DNA for the CDR3: TGTGCCAGCAGTTATGAGTCAGGGCGGGGGGCAAATCAGCCCCAGCATTTT. Protein: CASSYESGRGANQPQHF.

The rearrangement joins TRBV6-8 to TRBJ1-4; D not resolved. The CDR3 has 13 residues. The germline gives CDR1 MNHGY, CDR2 SAAAGT. Trimming removed 2 bases from V and 7 bases from J, with 8 bases in between. CDR3 residues: CASSYRVGEKLFF. CDR3 coding DNA: TGTGCCAGCAGTTACAGGGTGGGTGAAAAACTGTTTTTT.

This clone was recorded a few times. The V and J genes are TRBV6-8 and TRBJ1-2, with D unresolved. Per germline, CDR1 MNHGY and CDR2 SAAAGT. Trimming left V 7 bases short and J 5 bases short, with 14 bases between. This CDR3 is built from 13 residues. The CDR3 region is CASKEKGPYGYTF. CDR3 DNA sequence: TGTGCCAGCAAGGAAAAAGGGCCATATGGCTACACCTTC.

This clone was detected only a few times. The V gene is TRBV9, the J gene TRBJ2-2; 11 nucleotides line up with TRBD1. V was pared by 2 bases and J by 5 bases, with 5 bases of the junction left unmatched. Germline assignment: CDR1 SGDLS and CDR2 YYNGEE. The CDR3 totals 16 residues. The CDR3 protein is CASSVQDRGLTGELFF. The CDR3 coding sequence is TGTGCCAGCAGCGTTCAGGACAGGGGGCTTACCGGGGAGCTGTTTTTT.

By its share, this clone is medium-sized (0.01 to 0.1%). The chain combines TRBV6-8 with TRBJ2-1, with 9 bases matching TRBD2. J gave up 4 bases and V 6 bases, and 10 bases lay outside the gene matches. This CDR3 has 16 residues. Germline CDR1 and CDR2: MNHGY and SAAAGT. This chain's CDR3 is CASSLFLTSGYNEQFF. CDR3 coding DNA: TGTGCCAGCAGCCTCTTTTTGACTAGCGGATACAATGAGCAGTTCTTC.

The chain uses TRBV11-3 and TRBJ2-7, with TRBD1 matching over 8 bases. V lost 7 bases to trimming and J lost 1 base; unmatched junction nucleotides: 9. CDR1 and CDR2 (germline): SGHNT, YENEEA. The CDR3 has 15 amino acids. The CDR3 here is CASNSGQGGSYEQYF. The CDR3 bases are TGTGCCAGCAACTCCGGACAGGGAGGATCCTACGAGCAGTACTTC.

This clone has only a few counts. The V call is TRBV28, the J call TRBJ2-3, with 9 bases identical to TRBD1. The length of the CDR3 is 15 residues. With V trimmed by 4 bases and J by 2 bases, 4 bases remained unmatched. CDR1 is MDHEN, CDR2 SYDVKM, per germline. CDR3 loop: CASSSGTGHTDTQYF. CDR3 coding DNA: TGTGCCAGCAGTTCTGGGACAGGGCACACAGATACGCAGTATTTT.

The chain carries TRBV25-1 and TRBJ1-1; 7 bases are shared with TRBD1. Germline V lookup: CDR1 MGHDK, CDR2 SYGVNS. V lost 4 bases and J lost 8; bases outside the gene matches: 10. The CDR3 sequence is 14 residues long. The CDR3 bases are TGTGCCAGCAGTGTCGACCGGGACAGCGGAGAAGCTTTCTTT. Its translation is CASSVDRDSGEAFF.

There are a few counts of this clone. This chain joins TRBV30 and TRBJ2-2; tentatively, D is TRBD1 or TRBD2 (5 bases each). CDR1 and CDR2 (germline): GTSNPN, SVGIG (reference sequence). The CDR3 length is 11 residues. The V gene lost 3 bases and the J gene lost 6 bases, with 5 bases spanning the gap. CDR3 sequence reads: CAWRGAGELFF. CDR3 bases: TGTGCCTGGAGGGGGGCCGGGGAGCTGTTTTTT.

The chain uses TRBV5-1 and TRBJ2-7, with TRBD1 identical over 10 bases. Germline CDR1 reads SGHRS; CDR2 reads YFSETQ. V dropped 0 bases and J dropped 4; count of bases not matched to a gene: 4. This CDR3 is 15 amino acids long. In DNA form, the CDR3 reads TGCGCCAGCAGCTTGGAGACAGGGGGCCTATACGAGCAGTACTTC. Protein product: CASSLETGGLYEQYF.